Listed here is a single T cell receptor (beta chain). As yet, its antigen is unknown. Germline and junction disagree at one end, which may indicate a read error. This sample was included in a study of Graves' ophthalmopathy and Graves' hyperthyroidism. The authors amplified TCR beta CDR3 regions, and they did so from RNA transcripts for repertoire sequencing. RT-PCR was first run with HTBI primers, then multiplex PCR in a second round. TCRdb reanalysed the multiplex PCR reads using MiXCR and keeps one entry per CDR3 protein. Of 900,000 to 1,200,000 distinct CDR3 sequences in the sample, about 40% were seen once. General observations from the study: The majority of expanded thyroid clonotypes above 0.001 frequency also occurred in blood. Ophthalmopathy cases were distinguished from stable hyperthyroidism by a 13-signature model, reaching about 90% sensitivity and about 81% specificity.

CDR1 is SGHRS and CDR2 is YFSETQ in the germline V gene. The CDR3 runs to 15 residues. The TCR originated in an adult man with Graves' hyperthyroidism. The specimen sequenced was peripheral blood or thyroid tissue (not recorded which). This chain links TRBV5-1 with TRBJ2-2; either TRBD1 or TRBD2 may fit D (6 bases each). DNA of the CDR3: TGTGCCAGCAGCAGGGGACTCACCGGCACCGGGGAGCTGTTTTTT. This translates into CASSRGLTGTGELFF.